This TCR beta chain stems from a study of blood T cells in healthy people across ages. In this sample, this clonotype turned up a few times. The antigen remains unidentified. Sequence at one end of the junction differs from germline and may be a read error. Germline CDR1 and CDR2: SQVTM and ANQGSEA. This CDR3 region has 11 residues. Primed by a sample-barcoded 5' primer and a J-beta primer mix, a second PCR proceeded for roughly 7 to 12 cycles. TCRdb re-analysed the 5' RACE reads in MiXCR, keeping a single row per CDR3 protein. The table records hundreds of thousands of distinct CDR3 sequences, 45% to 65% of them present only once. Each donor's blood draw was around 9.1 milliliters of peripheral blood. Broader study findings: Naive T cell percentage by flow cytometry tracked strongly with beta diversity. Without sorted subsets, naive and antigen-experienced compartments could not be conclusively compared. Expanded clonotype shifts may have been confounded, as the donors had an unknown CMV status.

Sample: blood. The origin of this receptor is a man aged 60 to 69 in good health. This sequence joins TRBV29-1 and TRBJ2-7; D is ambiguous. CDR3 residues: CSGEGTYEQYF. CDR3 nucleotides: TGCAGCGGTGAAGGGACCTACGAGCAGTACTTC.